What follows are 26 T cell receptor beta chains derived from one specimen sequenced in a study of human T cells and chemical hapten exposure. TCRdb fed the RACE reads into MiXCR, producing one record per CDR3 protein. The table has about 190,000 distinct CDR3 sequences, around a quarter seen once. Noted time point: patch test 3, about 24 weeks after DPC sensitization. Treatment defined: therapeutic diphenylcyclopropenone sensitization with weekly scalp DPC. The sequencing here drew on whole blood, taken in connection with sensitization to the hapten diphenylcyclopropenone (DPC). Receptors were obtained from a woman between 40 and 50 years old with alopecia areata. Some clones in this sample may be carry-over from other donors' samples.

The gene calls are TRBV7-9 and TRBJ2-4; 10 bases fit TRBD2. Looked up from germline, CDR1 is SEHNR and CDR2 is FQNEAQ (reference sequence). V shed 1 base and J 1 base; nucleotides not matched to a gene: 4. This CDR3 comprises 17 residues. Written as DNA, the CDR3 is TGTGCCAGCAGCTTAGAGCGGGAGGGCCTGGCCAAAAACATTCAGTACTTC. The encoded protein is CASSLEREGLAKNIQYF.

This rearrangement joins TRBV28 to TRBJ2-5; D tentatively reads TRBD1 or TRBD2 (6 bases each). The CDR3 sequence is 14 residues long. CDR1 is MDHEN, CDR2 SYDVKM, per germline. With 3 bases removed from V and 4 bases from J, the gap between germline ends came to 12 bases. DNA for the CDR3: TGTGCCAGCAGTTTTCGGGGGCCGGGAGAGACCCAGTACTTC. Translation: CASSFRGPGETQYF.

The CDR3 bases are TGCGCCAGCAGCTTGGTTGGGGACAAAGATGGCTACACCTTC. It yields the protein CASSLVGDKDGYTF. This chain uses TRBV5-1 with TRBJ1-2; maybe TRBD1 (6 bases). CDR3 size: 14 residues. The V gene lost 0 bases and the J gene lost 6 bases, with 12 bases spanning the gap. Germline CDR1 reads SGHRS; CDR2 reads YFSETQ.

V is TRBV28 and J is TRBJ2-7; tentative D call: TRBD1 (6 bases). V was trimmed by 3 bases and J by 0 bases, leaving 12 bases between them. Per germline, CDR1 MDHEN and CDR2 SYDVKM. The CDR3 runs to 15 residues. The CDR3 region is CASSLYREISYEQYF. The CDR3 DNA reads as TGTGCCAGCAGTTTGTACAGGGAGATCTCCTACGAGCAGTACTTC.

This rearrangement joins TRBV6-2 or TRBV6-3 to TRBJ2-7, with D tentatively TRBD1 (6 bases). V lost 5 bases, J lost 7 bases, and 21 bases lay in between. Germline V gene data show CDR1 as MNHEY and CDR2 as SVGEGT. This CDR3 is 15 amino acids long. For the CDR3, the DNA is TGTGCCAGCAGTGGACCCTGGACAGTACCTCGGGAGCAGTACTTC. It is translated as CASSGPWTVPREQYF.

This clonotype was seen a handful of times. CDR3 sequence (DNA): TGTGCCAGCAGACAAGGACAGGGCCTCTACGAGCAGTACTTC. Its protein is CASRQGQGLYEQYF. This chain uses TRBV7-2 with TRBJ2-7; 8 positions match TRBD1. V lost 6 bases to trimming and J lost 3 bases; unmatched junction nucleotides: 7. This CDR3 contains 14 residues. Germline CDR1 and CDR2: SGHTA and FQGNSA.

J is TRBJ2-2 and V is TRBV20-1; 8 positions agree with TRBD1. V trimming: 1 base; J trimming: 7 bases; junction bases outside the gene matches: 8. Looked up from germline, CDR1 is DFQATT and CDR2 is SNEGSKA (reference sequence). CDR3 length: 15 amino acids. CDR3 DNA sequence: TGCAGTGCTAGAGCGGGACAGGTTACGAGCGGGGAGCTGTTTTTT. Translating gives CSARAGQVTSGELFF.

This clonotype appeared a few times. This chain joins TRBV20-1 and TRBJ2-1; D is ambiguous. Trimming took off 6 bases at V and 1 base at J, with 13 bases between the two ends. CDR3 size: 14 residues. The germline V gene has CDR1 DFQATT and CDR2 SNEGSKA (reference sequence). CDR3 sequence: CSAEGPESYNEQFF. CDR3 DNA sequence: TGCAGTGCCGAAGGTCCCGAATCCTACAATGAGCAGTTCTTC.

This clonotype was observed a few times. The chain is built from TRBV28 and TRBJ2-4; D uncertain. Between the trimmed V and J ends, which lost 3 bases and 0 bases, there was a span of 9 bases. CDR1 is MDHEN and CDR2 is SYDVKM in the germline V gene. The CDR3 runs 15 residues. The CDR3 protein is CASSLGPLAKNIQYF. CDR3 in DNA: TGTGCCAGCAGTTTGGGCCCATTAGCCAAAAACATTCAGTACTTC.

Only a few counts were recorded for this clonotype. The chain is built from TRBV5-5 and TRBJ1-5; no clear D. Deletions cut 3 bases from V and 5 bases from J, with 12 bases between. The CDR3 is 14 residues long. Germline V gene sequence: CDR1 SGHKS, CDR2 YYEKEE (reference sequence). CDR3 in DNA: TGTGCCAGCAGCTGGGATGACAAATATCAGCCCCAGCATTTT. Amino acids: CASSWDDKYQPQHF.

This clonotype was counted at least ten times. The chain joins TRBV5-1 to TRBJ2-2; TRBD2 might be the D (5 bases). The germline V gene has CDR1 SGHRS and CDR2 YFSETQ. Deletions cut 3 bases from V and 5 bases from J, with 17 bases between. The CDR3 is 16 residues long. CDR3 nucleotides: TGCGCCAGCAGCTCGGGATCGTCGGTACGAACCGGGGAGCTGTTTTTT. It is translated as CASSSGSSVRTGELFF.

The CDR3 is CASSLNAGGSYEQYF. CDR3 bases: TGCGCCAGCAGCTTGAACGCAGGGGGCTCCTACGAGCAGTACTTC. This chain connects TRBV5-1 to TRBJ2-7; 7 bases are shared with TRBD1. The CDR3 contains 15 residues. V lost 1 base and J lost 0; bases outside the gene matches: 4. CDR1 is SGHRS and CDR2 is YFSETQ in the germline V gene.

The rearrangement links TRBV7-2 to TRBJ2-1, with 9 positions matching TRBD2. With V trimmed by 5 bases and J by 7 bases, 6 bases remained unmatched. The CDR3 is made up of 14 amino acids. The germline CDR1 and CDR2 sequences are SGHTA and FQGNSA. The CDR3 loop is CASSLSGSWNEQFF. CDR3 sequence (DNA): TGTGCCAGCAGCCTTAGCGGGAGTTGGAATGAGCAGTTCTTC. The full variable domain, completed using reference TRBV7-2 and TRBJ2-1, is GAGVSQSPSNKVTEKGKDVELRCDPISGHTALYWYRQSLGQGLEFLIYFQGNSAPDKSGLPSDRFSAERTGGSVSTLTIQRTQQEDSAVYLCASSLSGSWNEQFFGPGTRLTVL.

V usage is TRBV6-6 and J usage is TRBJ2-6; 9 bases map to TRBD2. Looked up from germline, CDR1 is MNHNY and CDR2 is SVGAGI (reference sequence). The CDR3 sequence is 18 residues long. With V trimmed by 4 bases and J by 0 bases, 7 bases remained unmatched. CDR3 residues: CASSSASGALSGANVLTF. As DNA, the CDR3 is TGTGCCAGCAGTTCCGCTAGCGGGGCCCTCTCTGGGGCCAACGTCCTGACTTTC.

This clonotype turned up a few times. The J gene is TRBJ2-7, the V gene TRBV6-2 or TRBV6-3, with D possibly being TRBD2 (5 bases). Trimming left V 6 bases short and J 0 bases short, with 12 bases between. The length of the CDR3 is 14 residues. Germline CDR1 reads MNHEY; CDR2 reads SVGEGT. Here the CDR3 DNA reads TGTGCCAGCAGACTAGAAGGGAGCTCCTACGAGCAGTACTTC. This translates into CASRLEGSSYEQYF.

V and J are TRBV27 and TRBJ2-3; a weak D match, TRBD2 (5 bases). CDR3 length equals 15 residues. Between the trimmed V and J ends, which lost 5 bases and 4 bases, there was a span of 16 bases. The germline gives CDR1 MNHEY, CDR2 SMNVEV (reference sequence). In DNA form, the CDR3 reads TGTGCCAGCAGTCCCGCCAAGCGGAAGGCAGATACGCAGTATTTT. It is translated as CASSPAKRKADTQYF.

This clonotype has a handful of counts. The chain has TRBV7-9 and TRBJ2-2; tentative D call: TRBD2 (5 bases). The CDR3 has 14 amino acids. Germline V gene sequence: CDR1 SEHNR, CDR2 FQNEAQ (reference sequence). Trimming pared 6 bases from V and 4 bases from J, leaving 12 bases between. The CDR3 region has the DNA TGTGCCAGCAGGGAGGATTGGTCCACCGGGGAGCTGTTTTTT. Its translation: CASREDWSTGELFF.

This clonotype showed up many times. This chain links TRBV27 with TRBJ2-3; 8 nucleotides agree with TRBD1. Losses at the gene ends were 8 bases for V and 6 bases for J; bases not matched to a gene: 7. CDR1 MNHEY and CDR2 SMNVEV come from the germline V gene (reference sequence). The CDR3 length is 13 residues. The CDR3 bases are TGTGCCAGCCGATCCCAGGGGGCGGATACGCAGTATTTT. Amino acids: CASRSQGADTQYF.

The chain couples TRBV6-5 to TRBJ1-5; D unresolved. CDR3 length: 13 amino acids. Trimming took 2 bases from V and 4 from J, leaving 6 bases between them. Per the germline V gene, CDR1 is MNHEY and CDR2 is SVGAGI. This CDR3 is CASSYNGNQPQHF. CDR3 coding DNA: TGTGCCAGCAGTTACAATGGAAATCAGCCCCAGCATTTT.

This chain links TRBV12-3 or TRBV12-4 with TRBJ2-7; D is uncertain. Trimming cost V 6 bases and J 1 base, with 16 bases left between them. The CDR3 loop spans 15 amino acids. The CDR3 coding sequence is TGTGCCAGCAGATCGACGGAGAGCTGGTCCTACGAGCAGTACTTC. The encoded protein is CASRSTESWSYEQYF.

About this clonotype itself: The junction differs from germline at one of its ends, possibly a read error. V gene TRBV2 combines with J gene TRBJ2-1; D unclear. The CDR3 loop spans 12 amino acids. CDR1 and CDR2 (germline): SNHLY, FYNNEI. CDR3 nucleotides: TGTGCCAGCAGTGAAATCTACAATAAGCAGTTCTTC. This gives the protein CASSEIYNKQFF.

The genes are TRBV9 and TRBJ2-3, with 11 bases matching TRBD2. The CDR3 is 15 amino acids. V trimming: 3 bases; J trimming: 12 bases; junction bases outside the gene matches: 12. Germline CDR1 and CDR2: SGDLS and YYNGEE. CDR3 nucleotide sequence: TGTGCCAGCAGCGGTGGGGGACTAGCGGTCTCAGATCAGTATTTT. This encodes CASSGGGLAVSDQYF.

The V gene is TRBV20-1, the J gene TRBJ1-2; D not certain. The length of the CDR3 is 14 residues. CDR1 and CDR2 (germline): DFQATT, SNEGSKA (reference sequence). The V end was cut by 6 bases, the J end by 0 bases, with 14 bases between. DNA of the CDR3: TGCAGTGCGGGAGGACCGACCACTAACTATGGCTACACCTTC. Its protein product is CSAGGPTTNYGYTF.

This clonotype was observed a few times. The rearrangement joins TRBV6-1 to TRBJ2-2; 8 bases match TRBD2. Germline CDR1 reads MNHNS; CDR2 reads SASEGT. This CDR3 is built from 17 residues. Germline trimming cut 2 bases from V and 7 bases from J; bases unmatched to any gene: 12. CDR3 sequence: CASSEPSGRARRGELFF. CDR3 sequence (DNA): TGTGCCAGCAGTGAACCCTCCGGGAGGGCCAGACGCGGGGAGCTGTTTTTT.

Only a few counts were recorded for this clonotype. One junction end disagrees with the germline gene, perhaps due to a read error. CDR3: CASSLEGRVGNQPQHF. The CDR3 coding sequence is TGTGCTAGCAGCTTAGAGGGCAGGGTGGGCAATCAGCCCCAGCATTTT. This sequence joins TRBV7-7 and TRBJ1-5; D perhaps matches TRBD1 (5 bases). Germline assignment: CDR1 SSHAT and CDR2 FNYEAQ (reference sequence). The CDR3 has 16 amino acids.

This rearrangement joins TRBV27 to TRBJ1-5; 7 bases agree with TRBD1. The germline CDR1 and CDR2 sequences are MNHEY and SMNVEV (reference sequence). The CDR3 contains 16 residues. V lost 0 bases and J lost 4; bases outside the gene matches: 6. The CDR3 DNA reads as TGTGCCAGCAGTTTATCGACTACGGGACAGAATCAGCCCCAGCATTTT. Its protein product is CASSLSTTGQNQPQHF.